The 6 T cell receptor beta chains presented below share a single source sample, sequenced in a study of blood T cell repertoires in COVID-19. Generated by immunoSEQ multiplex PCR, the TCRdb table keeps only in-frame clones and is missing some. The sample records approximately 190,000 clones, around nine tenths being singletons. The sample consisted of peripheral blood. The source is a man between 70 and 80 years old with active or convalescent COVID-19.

The CDR3 sequence: CASSPFVDGYTF. In DNA, the CDR3 is TGTGCCAGCAGCCCGTTTGTTGATGGCTACACCTTC. This chain joins TRBV28 and TRBJ1-2; unclear D gene. Germline assignment: CDR1 MDHEN and CDR2 SYDVKM. The CDR3 covers 12 residues. V lost 6 bases and J 6 bases, leaving 11 bases between the germline ends.

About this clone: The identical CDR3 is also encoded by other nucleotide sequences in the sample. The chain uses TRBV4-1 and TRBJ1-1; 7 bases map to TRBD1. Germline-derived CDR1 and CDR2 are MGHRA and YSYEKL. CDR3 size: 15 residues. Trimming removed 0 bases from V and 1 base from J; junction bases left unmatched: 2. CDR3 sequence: CASSQDQGGNTEAFF. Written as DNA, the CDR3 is TGCGCCAGCAGCCAAGATCAGGGGGGGAACACTGAAGCTTTCTTT.

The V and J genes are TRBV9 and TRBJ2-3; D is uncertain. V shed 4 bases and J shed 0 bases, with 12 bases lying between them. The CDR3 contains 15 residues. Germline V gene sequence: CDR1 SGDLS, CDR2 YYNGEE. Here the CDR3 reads CASSNAGWSTDTQYF. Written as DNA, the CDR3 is TGTGCCAGCAGCAACGCCGGGTGGAGCACAGATACGCAGTATTTT.

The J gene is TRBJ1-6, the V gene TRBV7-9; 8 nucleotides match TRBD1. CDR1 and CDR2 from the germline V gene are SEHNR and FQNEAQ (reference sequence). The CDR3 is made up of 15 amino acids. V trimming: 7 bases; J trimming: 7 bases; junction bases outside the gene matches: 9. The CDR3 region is CASTLPRTGNSPLHF. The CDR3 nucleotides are TGTGCCAGCACCCTCCCGCGGACAGGGAATTCACCCCTCCACTTT. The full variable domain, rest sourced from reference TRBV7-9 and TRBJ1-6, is DTGVSQNPRHKITKRGQNVTFRCDPISEHNRLYWYRQTLGQGPEFLTYFQNEAQLEKSRLLSDRFSAERPKGSFSTLEIQRTEQGDSAMYLCASTLPRTGNSPLHFGNGTRLTVT.

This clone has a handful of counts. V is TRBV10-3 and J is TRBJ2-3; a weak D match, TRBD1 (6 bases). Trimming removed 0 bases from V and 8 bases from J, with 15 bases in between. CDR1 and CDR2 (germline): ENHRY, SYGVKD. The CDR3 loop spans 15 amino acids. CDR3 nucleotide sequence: TGTGCCATCAGTGAGTCAGGGCGTGAAGGGGGTACGCAGTATTTT. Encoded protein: CAISESGREGGTQYF.

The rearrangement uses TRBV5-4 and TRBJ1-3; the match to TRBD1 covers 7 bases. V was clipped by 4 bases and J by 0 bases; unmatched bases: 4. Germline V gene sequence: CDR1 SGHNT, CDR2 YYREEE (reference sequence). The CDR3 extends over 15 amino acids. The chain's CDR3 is CASSRTGLSGNTIYF. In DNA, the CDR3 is TGTGCCAGCAGCCGGACAGGCCTCTCTGGAAACACCATATATTTT.